What follows describes a single TCR beta chain. The target of this receptor is not known. No per-base quality is available; no much larger clone lies one base away. The collaborating institutions used their own protocols to collect whole blood in K2EDTA tubes. For TCRbeta analysis, collaborators shipped samples in one of three forms: frozen whole blood, isolated PBMCs, or DNA extracted from either of those sample types. These data belong to a study of blood T cell repertoires in COVID-19 (dated by TCRdb to 2018 to 2020). Some background on the complete study: The collaborator samples originated in the United States, Italy and Spain and spanned the acute and convalescent phases of COVID-19. The material from the prospective study consisted of cDNA or gDNA derived from T cells, B-cell-depleted T cells, or PBMCs. Subjects who had been exposed to COVID-19, were actively infected with it, or had recovered from it provided the deeply sampled blood TCRbeta repertoires that made up the dataset. The repertoires were made available in a free public database intended to serve as a resource for research on the immune response to SARS-CoV-2. The samples were drawn from the first 160 participants of the ongoing ImmuneRACE study and from some 1,300 subjects provided by 6 global collaborators. Sample metadata almost always included a de-identified subject ID, COVID-19 status, age in years and sex. HLA class I and class II types, where available, came from metadata supplied by the sample provider rather than from assay-based typing.

Study-wide conclusions, independent of this receptor: The amount of clinical and demographic metadata varied by source and participant and was provided uncurated.

The immunoSEQ Assay, a bias-controlled multiplex PCR, was used to amplify TCRbeta CDR3 regions from genomic DNA. The source study handled its data this way. Nucleated cell counts per sample were estimated from amplification of reference gene primers within the assay. To quantify the absolute abundance of each unique TCRbeta CDR3 rearrangement, sequence reads were collapsed and filtered. Productive Simpson clonality was computed per sample as the square root of Simpson's diversity index over productive rearrangements. The immuneACCESS repertoire file appears here via TCRdb, limited to in-frame rearrangements. These files lack a portion of the clones; in checked studies, under half of the deficit traces to unresolved V genes, and the cause of the others is not known. V and J calls and clone size are those listed in that table; D and trimming were worked out from the DNA. Counted in this sample were 80,000 or so clones; over 75% of them appeared once. The biggest ten clones account for more than 10% of the sample.

V has 6 bases trimmed and J has 4 bases trimmed; junction bases matching no gene number 9. The CDR3 numbers 15 residues from cysteine through phenylalanine. Only the CDR3 portion is preserved as DNA: 45 bases, with reading frame beginning at the first base. CDR1 and CDR2 are drawn from the germline V gene: SGHTA, FQGNSA. This clonotype was obtained from an older man with acute or convalescent COVID-19. The sequenced material came from peripheral blood. This chain joins TRBV7-2 to TRBJ1-2, with 9 junctional bases fitting TRBD1. The sequenced DNA: TGTGCCAGCAGTTCCCAGACAGGGGGGGGCTATGGCTACACCTTC. This translates into CASSSQTGGGYGYTF.